The source of this T cell receptor beta chain is a study of identical twins. Study-wide results and limits: Donors were not followed over many years; analysis was cross-sectional. Researchers caution that invariant MAIT and iNKT cells could partly confound zero-insertion analyses. Alpha sequences that were out-of-frame and twin-shared showed an excess of low generation probability.

Of note for this clonotype: Its antigen is unidentified.

From the 5' RACE reads, TCRdb called clonotypes with MiXCR, one entry per CDR3 protein. This sample carries roughly 700,000 distinct CDR3 sequences, 8.5% to 9% of them seen once, and the ten largest clones take about 0.98%. A further study also used this sample, focusing on yellow fever vaccine responses in identical twins.

This clonotype originated in a woman aged 18-29 years in good health. Sequenced input: PBMCs.

CDR3 coding DNA: TGCAGTGCTAGAGATTTTATGAGACAGAGTCCCTACGAGCAGTACTTC. It is translated as CSARDFMRQSPYEQYF. This sequence joins TRBV20-1 and TRBJ2-7, with D possibly TRBD1 on 5 matching bases. Germline loops: CDR1 DFQATT, CDR2 SNEGSKA (reference sequence). The length of the CDR3 is 16 residues. Deletions cut 0 bases from V and 2 bases from J, with 17 bases between.